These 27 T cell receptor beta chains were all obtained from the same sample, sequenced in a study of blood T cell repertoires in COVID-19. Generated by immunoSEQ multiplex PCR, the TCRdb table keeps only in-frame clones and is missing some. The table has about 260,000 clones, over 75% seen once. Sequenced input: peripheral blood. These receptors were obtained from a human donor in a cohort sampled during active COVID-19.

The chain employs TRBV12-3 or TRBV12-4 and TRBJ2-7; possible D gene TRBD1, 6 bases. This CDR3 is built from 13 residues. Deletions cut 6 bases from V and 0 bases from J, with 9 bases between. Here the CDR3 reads CASRLQGSYEQYF. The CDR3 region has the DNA TGTGCCAGCAGACTACAGGGCTCCTACGAGCAGTACTTC.

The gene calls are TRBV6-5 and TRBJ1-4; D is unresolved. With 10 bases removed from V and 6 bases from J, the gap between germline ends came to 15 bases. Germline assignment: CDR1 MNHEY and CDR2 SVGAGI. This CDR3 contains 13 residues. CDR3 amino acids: CATGSPDDEKLFF. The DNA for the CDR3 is TGTGCCACCGGGAGCCCTGACGATGAAAAACTGTTTTTT.

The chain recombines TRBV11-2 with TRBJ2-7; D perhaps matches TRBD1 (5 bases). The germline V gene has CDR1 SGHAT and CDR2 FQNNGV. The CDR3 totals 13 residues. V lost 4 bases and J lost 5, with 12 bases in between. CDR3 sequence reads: CASSSVQENEQYF. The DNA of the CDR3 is TGTGCCAGCAGCTCGGTACAGGAGAACGAGCAGTACTTC.

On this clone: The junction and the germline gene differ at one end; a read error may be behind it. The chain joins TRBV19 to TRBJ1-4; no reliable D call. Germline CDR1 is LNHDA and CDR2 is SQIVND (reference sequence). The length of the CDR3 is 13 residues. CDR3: CASSIGREEKLFF. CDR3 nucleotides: TGTGCCAGTAGCATAGGCCGGGAAGAAAAACTGTTTTTT. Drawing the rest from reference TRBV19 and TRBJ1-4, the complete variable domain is DGGITQSPKYLFRKEGQNVTLSCEQNLNHDAMYWYRQDPGQGLRLIYYSQIVNDFQKGDIAEGYSVSREKKESFPLTVTSAQKNPTAFYLCASSIGREEKLFFGSGTQLSVL.

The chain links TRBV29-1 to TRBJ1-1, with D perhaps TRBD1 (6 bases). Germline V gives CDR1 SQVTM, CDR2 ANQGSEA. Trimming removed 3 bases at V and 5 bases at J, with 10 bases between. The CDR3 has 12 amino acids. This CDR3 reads CSVEGGGTEAFF. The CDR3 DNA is TGCAGCGTTGAGGGAGGGGGGACTGAAGCTTTCTTT.

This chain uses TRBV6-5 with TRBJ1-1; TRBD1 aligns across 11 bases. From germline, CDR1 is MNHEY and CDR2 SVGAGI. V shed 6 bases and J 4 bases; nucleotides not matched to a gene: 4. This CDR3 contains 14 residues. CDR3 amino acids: CASRPGTGGTEAFF. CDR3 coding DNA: TGTGCCAGCAGACCGGGGACAGGGGGCACTGAAGCTTTCTTT.

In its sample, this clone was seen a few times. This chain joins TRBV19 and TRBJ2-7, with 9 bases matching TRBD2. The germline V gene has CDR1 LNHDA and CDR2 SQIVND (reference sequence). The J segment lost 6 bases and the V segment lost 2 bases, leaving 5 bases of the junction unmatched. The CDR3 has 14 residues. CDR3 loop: CASSIPAGGAEQYF. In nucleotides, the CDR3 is TGTGCCAGTAGTATACCCGCGGGGGGGGCCGAGCAGTACTTC.

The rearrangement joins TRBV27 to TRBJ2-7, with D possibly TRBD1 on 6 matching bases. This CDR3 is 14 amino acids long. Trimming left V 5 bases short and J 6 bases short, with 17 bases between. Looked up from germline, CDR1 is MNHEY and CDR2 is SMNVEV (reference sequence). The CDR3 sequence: CASSEQGRVAEQYF. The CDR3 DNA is TGTGCCAGCAGTGAACAGGGAAGGGTGGCCGAGCAGTACTTC.

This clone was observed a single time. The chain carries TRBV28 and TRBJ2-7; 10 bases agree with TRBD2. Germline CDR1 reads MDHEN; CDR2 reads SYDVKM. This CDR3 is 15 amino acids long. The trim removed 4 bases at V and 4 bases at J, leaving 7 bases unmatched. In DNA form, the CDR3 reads TGTGCCAGCAGTTCCCTCGGGACTAGCGATTACGAGCAGTACTTC. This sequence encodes CASSSLGTSDYEQYF.

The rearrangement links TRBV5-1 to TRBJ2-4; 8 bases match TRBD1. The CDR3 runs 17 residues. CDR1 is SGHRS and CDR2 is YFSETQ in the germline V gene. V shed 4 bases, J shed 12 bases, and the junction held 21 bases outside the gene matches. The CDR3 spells CASSLEGPGGQGFAQYF. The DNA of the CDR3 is TGCGCCAGCAGCCTGGAGGGCCCGGGTGGACAGGGTTTTGCTCAGTACTTC.

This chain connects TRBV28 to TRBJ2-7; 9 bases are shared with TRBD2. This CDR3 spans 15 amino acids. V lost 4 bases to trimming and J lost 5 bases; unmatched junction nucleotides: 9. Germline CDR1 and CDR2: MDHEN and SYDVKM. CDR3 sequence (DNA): TGTGCCAGCAGTTACCGACTAGCGGTGTCCCACGAGCAGTACTTC. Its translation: CASSYRLAVSHEQYF.

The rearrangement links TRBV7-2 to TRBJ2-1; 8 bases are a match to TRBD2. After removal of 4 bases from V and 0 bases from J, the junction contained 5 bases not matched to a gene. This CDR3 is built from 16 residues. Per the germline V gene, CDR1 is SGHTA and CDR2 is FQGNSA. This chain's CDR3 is CASSSRGGPSYNEQFF. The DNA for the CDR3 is TGTGCCAGCAGCTCCCGCGGGGGGCCCTCCTACAATGAGCAGTTCTTC.

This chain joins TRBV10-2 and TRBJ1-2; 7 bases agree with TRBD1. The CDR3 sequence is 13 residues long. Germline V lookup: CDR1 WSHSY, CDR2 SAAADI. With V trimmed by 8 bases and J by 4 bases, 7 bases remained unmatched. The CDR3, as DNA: TGCGCCAGCTCCCGGGGACAGCTCTATGGCTACACCTTC. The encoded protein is CASSRGQLYGYTF.

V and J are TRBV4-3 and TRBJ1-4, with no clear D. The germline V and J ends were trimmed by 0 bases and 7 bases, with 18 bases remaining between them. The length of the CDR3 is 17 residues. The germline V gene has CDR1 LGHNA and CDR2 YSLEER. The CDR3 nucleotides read TGCGCCAGCAGCCAAGATTCTAGGTCAAAGGTCGTTGAAAAACTGTTTTTT. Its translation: CASSQDSRSKVVEKLFF.

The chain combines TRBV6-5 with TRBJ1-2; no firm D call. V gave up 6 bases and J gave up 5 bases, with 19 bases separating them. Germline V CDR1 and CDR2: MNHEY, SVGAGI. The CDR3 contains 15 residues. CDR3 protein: CASRGEGAFSYGYTF. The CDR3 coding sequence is TGTGCCAGCAGAGGAGAGGGAGCCTTCTCTTATGGCTACACCTTC.

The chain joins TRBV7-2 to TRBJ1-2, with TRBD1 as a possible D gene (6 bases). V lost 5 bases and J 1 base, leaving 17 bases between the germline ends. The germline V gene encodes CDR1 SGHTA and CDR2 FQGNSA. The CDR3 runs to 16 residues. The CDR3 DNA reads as TGTGCCAGCAGCCCGCAAGTCGACAGGATTAACTATGGCTACACCTTC. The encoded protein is CASSPQVDRINYGYTF.

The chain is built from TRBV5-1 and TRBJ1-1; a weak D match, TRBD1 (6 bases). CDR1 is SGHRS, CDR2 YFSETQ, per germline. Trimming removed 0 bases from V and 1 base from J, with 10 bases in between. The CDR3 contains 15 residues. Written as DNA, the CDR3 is TGCGCCAGCAGCTTGGAGGCAGGGGCGAACACTGAAGCTTTCTTT. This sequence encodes CASSLEAGANTEAFF.

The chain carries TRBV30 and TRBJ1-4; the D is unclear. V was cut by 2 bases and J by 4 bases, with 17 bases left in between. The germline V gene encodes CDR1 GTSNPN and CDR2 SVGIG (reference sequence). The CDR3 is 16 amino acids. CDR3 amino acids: CAWSISFRAGNEKLFF. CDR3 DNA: TGTGCCTGGAGTATCTCTTTTCGTGCGGGTAATGAAAAACTGTTTTTT.

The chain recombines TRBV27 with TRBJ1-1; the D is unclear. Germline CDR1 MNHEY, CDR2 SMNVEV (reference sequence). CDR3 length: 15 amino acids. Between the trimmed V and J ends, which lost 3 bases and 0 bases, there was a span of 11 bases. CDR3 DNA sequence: TGTGCCAGCAGTTTTATTTGGGCCGTGAACACTGAAGCTTTCTTT. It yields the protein CASSFIWAVNTEAFF.

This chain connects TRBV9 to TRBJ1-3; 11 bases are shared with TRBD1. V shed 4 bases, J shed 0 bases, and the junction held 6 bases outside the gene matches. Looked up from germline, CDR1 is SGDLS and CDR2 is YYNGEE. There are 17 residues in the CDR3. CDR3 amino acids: CASSHPGTGGSGNTIYF. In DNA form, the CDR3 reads TGTGCCAGCAGCCATCCCGGGACAGGGGGCTCTGGAAACACCATATATTTT.

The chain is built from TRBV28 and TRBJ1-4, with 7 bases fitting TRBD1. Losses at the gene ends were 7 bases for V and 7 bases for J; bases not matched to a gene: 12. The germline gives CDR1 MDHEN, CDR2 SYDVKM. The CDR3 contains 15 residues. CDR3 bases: TGTGCCAGCAACTCGCGGCGGCAGGGGGGTGAAAAACTGTTTTTT. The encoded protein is CASNSRRQGGEKLFF.

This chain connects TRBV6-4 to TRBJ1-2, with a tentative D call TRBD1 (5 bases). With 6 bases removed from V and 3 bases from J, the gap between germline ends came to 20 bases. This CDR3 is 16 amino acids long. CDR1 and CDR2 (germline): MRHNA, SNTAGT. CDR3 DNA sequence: TGTGCCAGCAGGACAGTGCGACATAGTTTCCACTATGGCTACACCTTC. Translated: CASRTVRHSFHYGYTF.

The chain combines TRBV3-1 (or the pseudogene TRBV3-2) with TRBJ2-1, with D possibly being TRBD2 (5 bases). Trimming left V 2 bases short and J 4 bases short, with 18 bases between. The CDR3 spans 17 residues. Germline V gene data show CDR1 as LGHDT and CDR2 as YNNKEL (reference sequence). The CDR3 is CASSQYPTTPKYNEQFF. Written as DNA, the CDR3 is TGTGCCAGCAGCCAATACCCGACTACACCGAAATACAATGAGCAGTTCTTC.

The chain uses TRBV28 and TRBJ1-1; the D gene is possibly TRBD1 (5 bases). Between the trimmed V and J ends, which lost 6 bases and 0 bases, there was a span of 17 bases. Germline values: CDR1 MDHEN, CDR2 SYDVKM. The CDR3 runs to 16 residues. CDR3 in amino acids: CASSPQRGSMNTEAFF. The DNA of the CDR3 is TGTGCCAGCAGCCCTCAGCGGGGGTCAATGAACACTGAAGCTTTCTTT.

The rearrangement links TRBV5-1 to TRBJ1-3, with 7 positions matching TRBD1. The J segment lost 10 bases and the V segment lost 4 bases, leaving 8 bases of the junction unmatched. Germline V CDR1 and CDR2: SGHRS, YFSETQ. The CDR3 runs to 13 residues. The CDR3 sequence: CASSQGTDSTIYF. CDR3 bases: TGCGCCAGCAGCCAAGGGACAGACTCGACCATATATTTT.

CDR3 residues: CASTGLAGAEQYF. The CDR3 DNA sequence: TGTGCCAGCACCGGACTAGCGGGAGCCGAGCAGTACTTC. This chain joins TRBV2 and TRBJ2-7; TRBD2 matches at 13 bases. V shed 7 bases, J shed 6 bases, and the junction held 3 bases outside the gene matches. CDR1 and CDR2 (germline): SNHLY, FYNNEI. The CDR3 runs to 13 residues.

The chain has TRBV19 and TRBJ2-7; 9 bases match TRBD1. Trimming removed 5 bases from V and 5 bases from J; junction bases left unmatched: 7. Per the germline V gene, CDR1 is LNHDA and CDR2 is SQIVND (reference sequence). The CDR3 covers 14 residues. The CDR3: CASSAGTGQNEQYF. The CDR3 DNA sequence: TGTGCCAGTAGTGCCGGGACAGGGCAGAACGAGCAGTACTTC.